Listed below are T cell receptor beta chains from one sample, sequenced in a study of beta chain features in type 1 diabetes. Assay: immunoSEQ multiplex PCR; the TCRdb copy retains only in-frame clones and omits some. In the table there are under 950,000 clones, 15% to 20% of which are singletons. The material sequenced was naive CD4+ T cells from blood. The receptor set was obtained from a woman aged 18 to 35 in good health. CDR3s include the opening cysteine and the closing phenylalanine or tryptophan. The D gene is left open where the match is weak. For some rows the clone size is stated as once, few or many, or as a class when expanded; others skip it.

abundance: few; j_gene: TRBJ1-4; v_gene: TRBV27; d_gene: TRBD1; CDR3aa: CASSAKTGGNKKLFF; CDR3nt: TGTGCCAGCAGTGCAAAGACAGGGGGCAATAAAAAACTGTTTTTT
abundance: NA; j_gene: TRBJ1-5; v_gene: TRBV15; d_gene: NA; CDR3aa: CATSRGSGGVVYQPQHF; CDR3nt: TGTGCCACCAGCAGAGGTTCCGGGGGGGTGGTATATCAGCCCCAGCATTTT
abundance: NA; j_gene: TRBJ1-1; v_gene: TRBV11-2; d_gene: TRBD1; CDR3aa: CASSLRQGKTEAFF; CDR3nt: TGTGCCAGCAGCCTCAGACAGGGGAAGACTGAAGCTTTCTTT
abundance: NA; j_gene: TRBJ2-2; v_gene: TRBV11-1; d_gene: TRBD1; CDR3aa: CASSLRTGVTGELFF; CDR3nt: TGTGCCAGCAGCTTGAGGACAGGGGTCACCGGGGAGCTGTTTTTT
abundance: NA; j_gene: TRBJ1-2; v_gene: TRBV5-4; d_gene: NA; CDR3aa: CASSQGYGYTF; CDR3nt: TGTGCCAGCAGCCAAGGTTATGGCTACACCTTC
abundance: NA; j_gene: TRBJ1-1; v_gene: TRBV27; d_gene: TRBD1; CDR3aa: CASSLGQGWGFTEAFF; CDR3nt: TGTGCCAGCAGTTTAGGACAGGGTTGGGGGTTCACTGAAGCTTTCTTT
abundance: NA; j_gene: TRBJ1-3; v_gene: TRBV5-1; d_gene: NA; CDR3aa: CSPVVAGNTIYF; CDR3nt: TGCTCACCCGTTGTGGCTGGAAACACCATATATTTT
abundance: few; j_gene: TRBJ2-7; v_gene: TRBV2; d_gene: NA; CDR3aa: CASSEGAGPYEQYF; CDR3nt: TGTGCCAGCAGTGAGGGGGCAGGCCCCTACGAGCAGTACTTC
abundance: NA; j_gene: TRBJ2-3; v_gene: TRBV20-1; d_gene: NA; CDR3aa: CSARGLDTQYF; CDR3nt: TGCAGTGCTAGAGGCTTGGATACGCAGTATTTT
abundance: NA; j_gene: TRBJ2-3; v_gene: TRBV5-8; d_gene: NA; CDR3aa: CASSTLGGVTRDTQYF; CDR3nt: TGTGCCAGCAGCACCCTCGGAGGGGTGACGAGGGATACGCAGTATTTT
abundance: NA; j_gene: TRBJ2-1; v_gene: TRBV11-2; d_gene: NA; CDR3aa: CASSLDLDNEQFF; CDR3nt: TGTGCCAGCAGCTTAGATCTGGACAATGAGCAGTTCTTC
abundance: many; j_gene: TRBJ2-7; v_gene: TRBV28; d_gene: NA; CDR3aa: CASSVGPSYEQYF; CDR3nt: TGTGCCAGCAGTGTGGGACCGAGCTACGAGCAGTACTTC
abundance: NA; j_gene: TRBJ2-2; v_gene: TRBV9; d_gene: NA; CDR3aa: CASSVVGAVTGELFF; CDR3nt: TGTGCCAGCAGCGTAGTGGGGGCAGTCACCGGGGAGCTGTTTTTT
abundance: NA; j_gene: TRBJ2-1; v_gene: TRBV18; d_gene: NA; CDR3aa: CASSHGHEQFF; CDR3nt: TGTGCCAGCTCGCACGGCCATGAGCAGTTCTTC
abundance: NA; j_gene: TRBJ2-7; v_gene: TRBV7-2; d_gene: TRBD1; CDR3aa: CASSIGTAISYEQYF; CDR3nt: TGTGCCAGCAGCATCGGGACAGCTATCTCCTACGAGCAGTACTTC
abundance: few; j_gene: TRBJ1-1; v_gene: TRBV18; d_gene: NA; CDR3aa: CASSPYRPNTEAFF; CDR3nt: TGTGCCAGCTCACCATACAGACCGAACACTGAAGCTTTCTTT
abundance: few; j_gene: TRBJ2-5; v_gene: TRBV4-2; d_gene: NA; CDR3aa: CASSQGNTQETQYF; CDR3nt: TGTGCCAGCAGCCAAGGTAACACCCAAGAGACCCAGTACTTC
abundance: NA; j_gene: TRBJ2-5; v_gene: TRBV29-1; d_gene: NA; CDR3aa: CSVRTETQYF; CDR3nt: TGCAGCGTTAGGACAGAGACCCAGTACTTC
abundance: few; j_gene: TRBJ2-5; v_gene: TRBV5-1; d_gene: NA; CDR3aa: CASSLKGAETQYF; CDR3nt: TGCGCCAGCAGCTTGAAAGGAGCCGAGACCCAGTACTTC
abundance: few; j_gene: TRBJ1-4; v_gene: TRBV28; d_gene: NA; CDR3aa: CASSLFAEKLFF; CDR3nt: TGTGCCAGCAGTTTATTTGCTGAAAAACTGTTTTTT
abundance: NA; j_gene: TRBJ2-1; v_gene: TRBV6-1; d_gene: NA; CDR3aa: CASSRSVNEQFF; CDR3nt: TGTGCCAGCAGTCGGAGCGTTAATGAGCAGTTCTTC
abundance: few; j_gene: TRBJ2-1; v_gene: TRBV28; d_gene: TRBD2; CDR3aa: CASSLLSAGEREQFF; CDR3nt: TGTGCCAGCAGTTTATTGAGCGCGGGAGAGCGTGAGCAGTTCTTC
abundance: few; j_gene: TRBJ2-1; v_gene: TRBV27; d_gene: NA; CDR3aa: CASSAGGSYNEQFF; CDR3nt: TGTGCCAGCTCAGCGGGCGGGTCCTACAATGAGCAGTTCTTC
abundance: few; j_gene: TRBJ1-5; v_gene: TRBV9; d_gene: TRBD1; CDR3aa: CASSGGTDNQPQHF; CDR3nt: TGTGCCAGCAGCGGAGGGACAGACAATCAGCCCCAGCATTTT
abundance: NA; j_gene: TRBJ2-7; v_gene: TRBV4-2; d_gene: NA; CDR3aa: CASSYWGHSSYEQYF; CDR3nt: TGTGCCAGCAGCTACTGGGGACATAGCTCCTACGAGCAGTACTTC
abundance: few; j_gene: TRBJ2-1; v_gene: TRBV5-1; d_gene: NA; CDR3aa: CASSLIGGDRNEQFF; CDR3nt: TGCGCCAGCAGCTTGATAGGGGGGGATCGCAATGAGCAGTTCTTC
abundance: NA; j_gene: TRBJ1-2; v_gene: TRBV4-2; d_gene: NA; CDR3aa: CASSQDTANYGYTF; CDR3nt: TGTGCCAGCAGCCAAGACACAGCTAACTATGGCTACACCTTC
abundance: few; j_gene: TRBJ2-1; v_gene: TRBV29-1; d_gene: TRBD1; CDR3aa: CSVAGGSYNEQFF; CDR3nt: TGCAGCGTTGCAGGGGGCTCGTACAATGAGCAGTTCTTC
abundance: few; j_gene: TRBJ2-1; v_gene: TRBV28; d_gene: TRBD1; CDR3aa: CASRSAGTGGHNEQFF; CDR3nt: TGTGCCAGCAGATCTGCCGGGACAGGGGGCCACAATGAGCAGTTCTTC
abundance: few; j_gene: TRBJ2-7; v_gene: TRBV7-2; d_gene: NA; CDR3aa: CASSLDSGSYEQYF; CDR3nt: TGTGCCAGCAGCTTAGATTCGGGTAGCTACGAGCAGTACTTC
abundance: NA; j_gene: TRBJ2-5; v_gene: TRBV7-9; d_gene: NA; CDR3aa: CASSLATATGETQYF; CDR3nt: TGTGCCAGCAGCTTAGCAACGGCCACAGGAGAGACCCAGTACTTC
abundance: few; j_gene: TRBJ1-3; v_gene: TRBV5-1; d_gene: NA; CDR3aa: CASSLAGAIAGNTIYF; CDR3nt: TGCGCCAGCAGCTTGGCCGGAGCAATAGCGGGAAACACCATATATTTT
abundance: few; j_gene: TRBJ2-1; v_gene: TRBV9; d_gene: NA; CDR3aa: CASSVNRHNEQFF; CDR3nt: TGTGCCAGCAGCGTTAACAGGCACAATGAGCAGTTCTTC
abundance: few; j_gene: TRBJ1-1; v_gene: TRBV18; d_gene: TRBD1; CDR3aa: CASSPGTAHGGTEAFF; CDR3nt: TGTGCCAGCTCACCCGGGACAGCCCACGGGGGGACTGAAGCTTTCTTT
abundance: NA; j_gene: TRBJ2-2; v_gene: TRBV4-2; d_gene: TRBD1; CDR3aa: CASSRRYTTGPGELFF; CDR3nt: TGTGCCAGCAGCCGAAGGTACACGACAGGGCCCGGGGAGCTGTTTTTT
abundance: few; j_gene: TRBJ2-2; v_gene: TRBV5-4; d_gene: TRBD2; CDR3aa: CASSLAASGYRELFF; CDR3nt: TGTGCCAGCAGCTTGGCGGCTAGCGGTTACAGGGAGCTGTTTTTT
abundance: NA; j_gene: TRBJ1-4; v_gene: TRBV5-1; d_gene: NA; CDR3aa: CASSTSTPRGEKLFF; CDR3nt: TGCGCCAGCAGCACCTCGACACCGAGGGGGGAAAAACTGTTTTTT
abundance: NA; j_gene: TRBJ2-3; v_gene: TRBV7-8; d_gene: NA; CDR3aa: CASSSTATDTQYF; CDR3nt: TGTGCCAGCAGCTCGACAGCCACAGATACGCAGTATTTT
abundance: few; j_gene: TRBJ1-1; v_gene: TRBV7-3; d_gene: NA; CDR3aa: CASSLMGANTEAFF; CDR3nt: TGTGCCAGCAGCTTAATGGGGGCCAACACTGAAGCTTTCTTT
abundance: few; j_gene: TRBJ2-3; v_gene: TRBV4-3; d_gene: NA; CDR3aa: CASSPVHGDTQYF; CDR3nt: TGCGCCAGCAGCCCGGTGCACGGAGATACGCAGTATTTT
abundance: NA; j_gene: TRBJ2-6; v_gene: TRBV19; d_gene: NA; CDR3aa: CASSIWGAGANVLTF; CDR3nt: TGTGCCAGTAGTATTTGGGGAGCTGGGGCCAACGTCCTGACTTTC
abundance: few; j_gene: TRBJ2-5; v_gene: TRBV11-2; d_gene: NA; CDR3aa: CASSSQAQETQYF; CDR3nt: TGTGCCAGCAGCTCTCAAGCGCAAGAGACCCAGTACTTC
abundance: NA; j_gene: TRBJ1-2; v_gene: TRBV7-8; d_gene: NA; CDR3aa: CASSLVEVPAYGYTF; CDR3nt: TGTGCCAGCAGCTTAGTTGAGGTGCCCGCCTATGGCTACACCTTC
abundance: NA; j_gene: TRBJ1-2; v_gene: TRBV5-4; d_gene: NA; CDR3aa: CASSLLGGPYGYTF; CDR3nt: TGTGCCAGCAGCCTCCTCGGGGGCCCCTATGGCTACACCTTC
abundance: few; j_gene: TRBJ2-1; v_gene: TRBV14; d_gene: NA; CDR3aa: CASSKHTEQFF; CDR3nt: TGTGCCAGCAGCAAACATACCGAGCAGTTCTTC
abundance: few; j_gene: TRBJ2-3; v_gene: TRBV15; d_gene: TRBD2; CDR3aa: CATSREGPASGSADTQYF; CDR3nt: TGTGCCACCAGCAGAGAAGGGCCGGCTAGCGGGAGCGCAGATACGCAGTATTTT
abundance: few; j_gene: TRBJ2-7; v_gene: TRBV7-2; d_gene: TRBD2; CDR3aa: CASGLAGVREQYF; CDR3nt: TGTGCCAGCGGCCTAGCGGGAGTCCGCGAGCAGTACTTC
abundance: few; j_gene: TRBJ2-1; v_gene: TRBV4-2; d_gene: NA; CDR3aa: CASSKNQGGHEQFF; CDR3nt: TGTGCCAGCAGCAAAAACCAGGGGGGACATGAGCAGTTCTTC
abundance: NA; j_gene: TRBJ1-1; v_gene: TRBV6-6; d_gene: NA; CDR3aa: CASSIPGTEAFF; CDR3nt: TGTGCCAGCAGTATCCCAGGGACTGAAGCTTTCTTT
abundance: few; j_gene: TRBJ1-2; v_gene: TRBV7-9; d_gene: TRBD1; CDR3aa: CASSSTPGQGTF; CDR3nt: TGTGCCAGCAGCTCAACCCCGGGACAGGGCACCTTC
abundance: few; j_gene: TRBJ2-2; v_gene: TRBV7-2; d_gene: TRBD2; CDR3aa: CASSETSGIYGELFF; CDR3nt: TGTGCCAGCAGCGAGACTAGCGGGATTTACGGGGAGCTGTTTTTT
abundance: NA; j_gene: TRBJ2-3; v_gene: TRBV7-3; d_gene: TRBD2; CDR3aa: CASSKTSGSTDTQYF; CDR3nt: TGTGCCAGCAGCAAGACTAGCGGGAGCACAGATACGCAGTATTTT
abundance: NA; j_gene: TRBJ1-1; v_gene: TRBV7-2; d_gene: NA; CDR3aa: CASSLGQPPEAFF; CDR3nt: TGTGCCAGCAGCTTAGGGCAGCCCCCTGAAGCTTTCTTT
abundance: NA; j_gene: TRBJ2-7; v_gene: TRBV28; d_gene: NA; CDR3aa: CASSLAPHSYEQYF; CDR3nt: TGTGCCAGCAGTTTAGCCCCCCACTCCTACGAGCAGTACTTC